The 15 T cell receptor beta chains reported below all come from one sample, sequenced in a study of Ad26.COV2.S vaccination and SARS-CoV-2 variants. This table comes from immunoSEQ multiplex PCR, and its TCRdb copy is limited to in-frame clones, with some not included. The profile covers fewer than 400,000 clones, with about 86% appearing a single time and 1.9% taken by the ten largest. Treatment given: 19 received Ad26.COV2.S at low or high dose, single or two shots; 5 received placebo; per-sample allocation not given. Day 63 following the first vaccine or placebo injection was when the samples were taken. The input for sequencing was peripheral blood, taken in a trial of Ad26.COV2.S vaccine versus placebo. The receptors were gathered from a person aged 18 to 65 who received the Ad26.COV2.S COVID-19 vaccine or a placebo.

This chain joins TRBV2 and TRBJ2-5, with 11 bases that match TRBD2. V lost 6 bases and J lost 2; bases outside the gene matches: 5. CDR1 is SNHLY and CDR2 is FYNNEI in the germline V gene. This CDR3 comprises 15 residues. DNA of the CDR3: TGTGCCAGCAGGAACAGACTAGCGGGGCAAGAGACCCAGTACTTC. Amino acids: CASRNRLAGQETQYF.

The count of this clone is one. This sequence joins TRBV5-1 and TRBJ1-1; perhaps TRBD1 as D (5 bases). V was cut by 1 base and J by 4 bases, with 14 bases left in between. Germline lookup yields CDR1 SGHRS and CDR2 YFSETQ. The CDR3 has 15 amino acids. CDR3 region: CASSLNVIGTTEAFF. The CDR3 DNA reads TGCGCCAGCAGCTTGAACGTAATAGGGACCACTGAAGCTTTCTTT. The full variable domain, its missing parts supplied by reference TRBV5-1 and TRBJ1-1, is KAGVTQTPRYLIKTRGQQVTLSCSPISGHRSVSWYQQTPGQGLQFLFEYFSETQRNKGNFPGRFSGRQFSNSRSEMNVSTLELGDSALYLCASSLNVIGTTEAFFGQGTRLTVV.

This chain joins TRBV6-2 or TRBV6-3 and TRBJ1-5; no firm D call. CDR1 MNHEY and CDR2 SVGEGT come from the germline V gene. This CDR3 has 15 residues. V was clipped by 2 bases and J by 1 base, with 9 bases between them. CDR3 sequence (DNA): TGTGCCAGCAGTTACGAATGGGTCAGCAATCAGCCCCAGCATTTT. It specifies CASSYEWVSNQPQHF.

The gene calls are TRBV5-8 and TRBJ1-6, with D perhaps TRBD1 (5 bases). This CDR3 contains 15 residues. The germline V and J ends were trimmed by 4 bases and 6 bases, with 14 bases remaining between them. Germline V gene lookup returns CDR1 SGHTS and CDR2 YDEGEE. DNA for the CDR3: TGTGCCAGCAGCCGGGACGGGAGGTTTAATTCACCCCTCCACTTT. It is translated as CASSRDGRFNSPLHF.

The chain uses TRBV19 and TRBJ2-1, with D unresolved. The CDR3 loop spans 10 amino acids. Germline CDR1 LNHDA, CDR2 SQIVND (reference sequence). In DNA, the CDR3 is TGTGGTGACATCCACAATGAGCAGTTCTTC. Translating gives CGDIHNEQFF.

The chain recombines TRBV6-5 with TRBJ1-1; maybe TRBD1 (5 bases). This CDR3 has 14 residues. The germline V gene encodes CDR1 MNHEY and CDR2 SVGAGI. V lost 4 bases and J 10 bases, leaving 19 bases between the germline ends. The CDR3, as DNA: TGTGCCAGCAGTTTTGGCCCCTCCAGGGAGGTAGCTTTCTTT. Encoded protein: CASSFGPSREVAFF.

The rearrangement links TRBV7-8 to TRBJ1-1; D gene ambiguous. The CDR3 covers 16 residues. With 2 bases removed from V and 0 bases from J, the gap between germline ends came to 13 bases. CDR1 SGHVS and CDR2 FQNEAQ come from the germline V gene. CDR3 in DNA: TGTGCCAGCAGCTTAATCAAAGGAAATTTGAACACTGAAGCTTTCTTT. This encodes CASSLIKGNLNTEAFF.

The V gene is TRBV5-1, the J gene TRBJ2-3; 8 bases are shared with TRBD1. Germline CDR1 SGHRS, CDR2 YFSETQ. This CDR3 comprises 18 residues. Trimming at V came to 0 bases and at J to 1 base, leaving 10 bases not matched to a gene. CDR3 amino acids: CASSLGGMTGAGTDTQYF. The CDR3 nucleotides are TGCGCCAGCAGCTTGGGAGGGATGACAGGGGCTGGCACAGATACGCAGTATTTT.

The chain couples TRBV19 to TRBJ1-2, with D tentatively TRBD1 (6 bases). The germline V gene has CDR1 LNHDA and CDR2 SQIVND (reference sequence). V was shortened by 4 bases and J by 5 bases, with 17 bases between the two germline ends. This CDR3 region has 15 residues. The CDR3 DNA reads as TGTGCCAGTAGTACCCTTTCGACAGGCCCTTATGGCTACACCTTC. It specifies CASSTLSTGPYGYTF.

This rearrangement joins TRBV23-1 to TRBJ1-1; D gene unclear. TRBV23-1 is given ORF status, its function remaining uncertain. V shed 8 bases and J shed 3 bases, with 10 bases lying between them. This CDR3 is built from 12 residues. CDR3 nucleotide sequence: TGCGCCAGCCCGTCGGGGTACACTGAAGCTTTCTTT. Protein sequence: CASPSGYTEAFF.

The V call is TRBV7-2, the J call TRBJ2-5; perhaps D is TRBD1 or TRBD2 (5 bases each). V dropped 5 bases and J dropped 2 bases, with 15 bases sitting between them. Germline values: CDR1 SGHTA, CDR2 FQGNSA. The CDR3 consists of 15 residues. The CDR3 reads CASSPGTGIQETQYF. The CDR3 nucleotides are TGTGCCAGCAGCCCCGGGACGGGAATTCAAGAGACCCAGTACTTC.

This chain uses TRBV5-4 with TRBJ2-2, with 12 bases identical to TRBD2. CDR3 length: 16 amino acids. The ends lost 7 bases at V and 0 bases at J; junction bases unmatched: 4. Germline V CDR1 and CDR2: SGHNT, YYREEE (reference sequence). CDR3 amino acids: CASSSGGDTNTGELFF. The CDR3 DNA is TGTGCCAGCTCTAGCGGGGGGGACACGAACACCGGGGAGCTGTTTTTT.

The rearrangement joins TRBV9 to TRBJ2-1, with 10 bases lining up with TRBD2. V shed 6 bases, J shed 0 bases, and the junction held 6 bases outside the gene matches. Germline CDR1 is SGDLS and CDR2 is YYNGEE. CDR3 length: 16 residues. DNA of the CDR3: TGTGCCAGCACTAGCGGGGGTCCTAGCTCCTACAATGAGCAGTTCTTC. Its protein is CASTSGGPSSYNEQFF. The whole variable domain, filled in from reference TRBV9 and TRBJ2-1, reads DSGVTQTPKHLITATGQRVTLRCSPRSGDLSVYWYQQSLDQGLQFLIQYYNGEERAKGNILERFSAQQFPDLHSELNLSSLELGDSALYFCASTSGGPSSYNEQFFGPGTRLTVL.

J is TRBJ2-1 and V is TRBV5-1, with D possibly being TRBD1 or TRBD2 (6 bases each). CDR3 length equals 14 residues. Germline V gene sequence: CDR1 SGHRS, CDR2 YFSETQ. With 0 bases removed from V and 6 bases from J, the gap between germline ends came to 10 bases. The CDR3 coding sequence is TGCGCCAGCAGCTTGGGTGGGGGGCGCAATGAGCAGTTCTTC. Protein sequence: CASSLGGGRNEQFF.

This chain connects TRBV30 to TRBJ1-1; a possible D gene is TRBD1 (6 bases). CDR3 size: 12 residues. Per the germline V gene, CDR1 is GTSNPN and CDR2 is SVGIG (reference sequence). V lost 5 bases and J lost 1, with 8 bases in between. The CDR3 reads CAWWTENTEAFF. As DNA, the CDR3 is TGTGCCTGGTGGACAGAGAACACTGAAGCTTTCTTT.